The 31 T cell receptor beta chains reported below all come from one sample, sequenced in a study of neurological immune-mediated disorders. MiXCR was run by TCRdb on the 5' RACE reads, yielding one entry per CDR3 protein. Among tens of thousands of distinct CDR3 sequences, approximately 10% were seen once, and the ten largest hold around 1.9%. Sequenced input: PBMCs. The source of these receptors is a man aged 60 to 75 in good health.

For the CDR3, the DNA is TGTGCCAGCAGGGGTAGGGGGACCTATGGCTACACCTTC. Translating gives CASRGRGTYGYTF. V usage is TRBV28 and J usage is TRBJ1-2, with D perhaps TRBD1 (6 bases). Trimming removed 6 bases at V and 4 bases at J, with 12 bases between. CDR1 is MDHEN and CDR2 is SYDVKM in the germline V gene. The CDR3 contains 13 residues.

This clonotype appeared many times. This rearrangement joins TRBV18 to TRBJ1-1; a possible D gene is TRBD1 (5 bases). Trimming left V 6 bases short and J 7 bases short, with 18 bases between. Germline V gene lookup returns CDR1 KGHSH and CDR2 LQKENI. The CDR3 is 14 amino acids. The CDR3 sequence is CASSLDSSSNEAFF. CDR3 DNA sequence: TGTGCCAGCTCTCTTGACAGTTCCTCTAATGAAGCTTTCTTT.

This clonotype was counted ten times or more. This chain uses TRBV9 with TRBJ1-2; D is unclear. The CDR3 has 12 amino acids. Germline assignment: CDR1 SGDLS and CDR2 YYNGEE. V lost 4 bases and J 5 bases, leaving 9 bases between the germline ends. CDR3 in DNA: TGTGCCAGCAGCCCTTTAAAGTATGGCTACACCTTC. Its protein is CASSPLKYGYTF. The full variable domain, completed using reference TRBV9 and TRBJ1-2, is DSGVTQTPKHLITATGQRVTLRCSPRSGDLSVYWYQQSLDQGLQFLIQYYNGEERAKGNILERFSAQQFPDLHSELNLSSLELGDSALYFCASSPLKYGYTFGSGTRLTVV.

Ten or more counts support this clonotype. The rearrangement joins TRBV6-5 to TRBJ2-1; 8 bases align to TRBD1. The CDR3 has 15 residues. In germline, CDR1 is MNHEY, CDR2 SVGAGI. V lost 5 bases to trimming and J lost 3 bases; unmatched junction nucleotides: 6. The CDR3 nucleotides read TGTGCCAGCAGTCGAGACAGGGGTGGCTACAATGAGCAGTTCTTC. This encodes CASSRDRGGYNEQFF.

This clonotype was observed many times. V gene TRBV20-1 combines with J gene TRBJ1-1; 7 positions match TRBD1. The J segment lost 1 base and the V segment lost 1 base, leaving 9 bases of the junction unmatched. The CDR3 totals 16 residues. Germline CDR1 is DFQATT and CDR2 is SNEGSKA (reference sequence). The CDR3: CSARAPTGATNTEAFF. The CDR3 DNA sequence: TGCAGTGCTAGAGCCCCAACAGGGGCGACGAACACTGAAGCTTTCTTT.

This clonotype occurred many times. The J gene is TRBJ2-5, the V gene TRBV7-2; D is ambiguous. The V and J ends lost 0 bases and 2 bases respectively, with 4 bases between them. Germline V lookup: CDR1 SGHTA, CDR2 FQGNSA. There are 13 residues in the CDR3. CDR3 in DNA: TGTGCCAGCAGCTTAGCAGCTCAAGAGACCCAGTACTTC. Translation gives CASSLAAQETQYF.

This clonotype was seen many times. The chain links TRBV3-1 to TRBJ1-1, with TRBD1 matching over 7 bases. CDR3 length: 14 residues. Germline V lookup: CDR1 LGHDT, CDR2 YNNKEL (reference sequence). V was pared by 3 bases and J by 5 bases, with 6 bases of the junction left unmatched. CDR3 bases: TGTGCCAGCAGCCAGGGGAGGGGGCGGACTGAAGCTTTCTTT. Translated, it gives CASSQGRGRTEAFF.

This clonotype appeared many times. This rearrangement joins TRBV12-3 or TRBV12-4 to TRBJ2-5; 16 nucleotides align to TRBD2. V gave up 4 bases and J gave up 1 base; unmatched junction bases: 9. The CDR3 is 19 residues long. The CDR3 loop is CASSSRPGTSGGVQETQYF. CDR3 bases: TGTGCCAGCAGTTCTCGCCCGGGGACTAGCGGGGGGGTCCAAGAGACCCAGTACTTC.

As regards this clonotype: Germline is not matched at one junction end, which may reflect a read error. The rearrangement links TRBV7-2 to TRBJ2-1, with TRBD2 matching over 14 bases. CDR3 length: 18 amino acids. Germline CDR1 is SGHTA and CDR2 is FQGNSA. CDR3 nucleotides: TGTGCCTGCAGCCCCACCACCTGGACTAGCGGGGGGAAAGAGACCCAGTTCTTC. Encoded protein: CACSPTTWTSGGKETQFF.

The V gene is TRBV7-2, the J gene TRBJ2-3; D is unresolved. Germline V CDR1 and CDR2: SGHTA, FQGNSA. V lost 4 bases, J lost 2 bases, and 4 bases lay in between. The CDR3 runs 12 residues. CDR3 in DNA: TGTGCCAGCAGCTGGGCCACAGATACGCAGTATTTT. Amino acid sequence: CASSWATDTQYF. Looking up the rest from reference TRBV7-2 and TRBJ2-3 gives the full variable domain: GAGVSQSPSNKVTEKGKDVELRCDPISGHTALYWYRQSLGQGLEFLIYFQGNSAPDKSGLPSDRFSAERTGGSVSTLTIQRTQQEDSAVYLCASSWATDTQYFGPGTRLTVL.

This clonotype has a count of ten or more. This chain connects TRBV12-3 or TRBV12-4 to TRBJ2-2; TRBD1 is a possible D gene (5 bases). V shed 2 bases and J shed 3 bases, with 7 bases lying between them. This CDR3 is 14 amino acids long. CDR3 protein: CASSLQQDTGELFF. The CDR3 DNA follows: TGTGCCAGCAGTTTACAACAGGACACCGGGGAGCTGTTTTTT.

This clonotype was recorded at least ten times. The chain joins TRBV20-1 to TRBJ2-6; 9 bases align to TRBD1. The CDR3 has 14 residues. Germline values: CDR1 DFQATT, CDR2 SNEGSKA (reference sequence). V shed 6 bases and J 2 bases; nucleotides not matched to a gene: 2. CDR3 DNA sequence: TGCAGTGCAAGACAGGGGGCTGGGGCCAACGTCCTGACTTTC. This sequence encodes CSARQGAGANVLTF.

This clonotype was recorded at least ten times. The chain carries TRBV7-6 and TRBJ2-5, with a weak D call TRBD1 (5 bases). Trimming removed 4 bases from V and 1 base from J, with 10 bases in between. Per the germline V gene, CDR1 is SGHVS and CDR2 is FNYEAQ. The CDR3 runs to 14 residues. The CDR3 nucleotides are TGTGCCAGCAGCTCAAAGGGGCCCCAAGAGACCCAGTACTTC. This encodes CASSSKGPQETQYF.

This clonotype was detected ten times or more. The chain employs TRBV5-5 and TRBJ2-2, with 7 bases aligning to TRBD1. V shed 0 bases, J shed 0 bases, and the junction held 8 bases outside the gene matches. Germline assignment: CDR1 SGHKS and CDR2 YYEKEE (reference sequence). The CDR3 length is 18 residues. The CDR3 DNA is TGTGCCAGCAGCTTGGGGGGAGCCGGGACAGCGAACACCGGGGAGCTGTTTTTT. Amino acid sequence: CASSLGGAGTANTGELFF.

This clonotype was seen many times. V is TRBV3-1 and J is TRBJ2-1, with TRBD2 matching 14 bases. The length of the CDR3 is 22 residues. Germline V gene data show CDR1 as LGHDT and CDR2 as YNNKEL (reference sequence). With V trimmed by 0 bases and J by 5 bases, 18 bases remained unmatched. This CDR3 reads CASSQDPRLAGGPARDNNEQFF. CDR3 DNA sequence: TGTGCCAGCAGCCAAGATCCCCGACTAGCGGGGGGGCCGGCCCGGGATAACAATGAGCAGTTCTTC.

This clonotype was recorded many times. This chain uses TRBV7-9 with TRBJ2-5; D gene unclear. Trimming shortened V by 5 bases and J by 5 bases, and 9 bases separated the two germline ends. Germline loops: CDR1 SEHNR, CDR2 FQNEAQ (reference sequence). The CDR3 runs to 12 residues. The CDR3 spells CASSTEVETQYF. DNA for the CDR3: TGTGCCAGCAGCACGGAAGTTGAGACCCAGTACTTC.

There are many counts of this clonotype. The gene calls are TRBV9 and TRBJ1-1; no reliable D call. Trimming removed 3 bases at V and 0 bases at J, with 9 bases between. This CDR3 contains 14 residues. CDR1 and CDR2 from the germline V gene are SGDLS and YYNGEE. As DNA, the CDR3 is TGTGCCAGCAGCGCAGAAGGCTTGAACACTGAAGCTTTCTTT. Residues: CASSAEGLNTEAFF. The full variable domain, in which reference TRBV9 and TRBJ1-1 provide the parts outside the CDR3, is DSGVTQTPKHLITATGQRVTLRCSPRSGDLSVYWYQQSLDQGLQFLIQYYNGEERAKGNILERFSAQQFPDLHSELNLSSLELGDSALYFCASSAEGLNTEAFFGQGTRLTVV.

This clonotype showed up many times. The V gene is TRBV5-5, the J gene TRBJ2-3, with TRBD1 matching over 9 bases. The CDR3 has 18 amino acids. The junction had 12 bases not matched to a gene; V was cut back by 2 bases and J by 2 bases. The germline V gene has CDR1 SGHKS and CDR2 YYEKEE (reference sequence). DNA for the CDR3: TGTGCCAGCAGCTTCTCCCCCGTCGGGACAGGGTACACAGATACGCAGTATTTT. Its translation: CASSFSPVGTGYTDTQYF.

At least ten counts were recorded for this clonotype. Germline is not matched at one junction end, which may reflect a read error. J is TRBJ2-7 and V is TRBV7-6; 7 nucleotides line up with TRBD1. The CDR3 spans 15 residues. Germline CDR1 is SGHVS and CDR2 is FNYEAQ. The CDR3 here is CASSLGQGVSNEQYF. In DNA, the CDR3 is TGTGCCAGCAGCTTAGGACAGGGTGTCTCCAACGAGCAGTACTTC.

This clonotype was seen many times. The J gene is TRBJ2-1, the V gene TRBV5-1, with 8 bases lining up with TRBD2. The CDR3 spans 14 residues. V gave up 7 bases and J gave up 7 bases; unmatched junction bases: 10. Germline V gives CDR1 SGHRS, CDR2 YFSETQ. The CDR3 loop is CASGLNGGANEQFF. The CDR3 DNA reads as TGCGCCAGCGGATTAAACGGGGGGGCTAATGAGCAGTTCTTC. The full variable domain, rest sourced from reference TRBV5-1 and TRBJ2-1, is KAGVTQTPRYLIKTRGQQVTLSCSPISGHRSVSWYQQTPGQGLQFLFEYFSETQRNKGNFPGRFSGRQFSNSRSEMNVSTLELGDSALYLCASGLNGGANEQFFGPGTRLTVL.

This clonotype has a count of ten or more. The rearrangement links TRBV28 to TRBJ2-7; 11 bases line up with TRBD1. The CDR3 contains 14 residues. Germline V gene lookup returns CDR1 MDHEN and CDR2 SYDVKM. The V and J ends lost 6 bases and 6 bases, in that order; junction bases with no gene match: 7. The CDR3 DNA is TGTGCCAGCAGGAAAACTGGGACAGGGGGCGAGCAGTACTTC. Protein product: CASRKTGTGGEQYF.

This clonotype was observed at least ten times. This CDR3 reads CASSLAWGGDGYTF. The DNA for the CDR3 is TGTGCCAGCAGCTTGGCCTGGGGGGGTGATGGCTACACCTTC. The genes are TRBV5-5 and TRBJ1-2, with a possible D match to TRBD1 (5 bases). V lost 0 bases and J 6 bases, leaving 12 bases between the germline ends. CDR3 length equals 14 residues. Germline V gene sequence: CDR1 SGHKS, CDR2 YYEKEE (reference sequence).

Note on this clonotype: A clone one base away is much larger, so this may be a read error. The chain employs TRBV9 and TRBJ2-7; a weak D match, TRBD2 (6 bases). The CDR3 has 15 residues. CDR1 is SGDLS, CDR2 YYNGEE, per germline. The CDR3 DNA sequence: TGTGCCAGCAGCGGGGGTGGGGGACTGACCTACGAGCATTACTTC. It codes for CASSGGGGLTYEHYF.

This clonotype was observed many times. V is TRBV4-3 and J is TRBJ1-1; D is unresolved. Deletions cut 4 bases from V and 0 bases from J, with 9 bases between. The germline V gene has CDR1 LGHNA and CDR2 YSLEER. There are 14 residues in the CDR3. The CDR3 DNA reads TGCGCCAGCAGCCTCTCCTACCTGAACACTGAAGCTTTCTTT. This sequence encodes CASSLSYLNTEAFF.

This clonotype was observed at least ten times. This chain joins TRBV7-2 and TRBJ1-5; the D gene is possibly TRBD1 (5 bases). Trimming pared 5 bases from V and 7 bases from J, leaving 12 bases between. Germline lookup yields CDR1 SGHTA and CDR2 FQGNSA. The CDR3 spans 13 residues. In DNA, the CDR3 is TGTGCCAGCAGCCAAGGGGCGAGGCAGCCCCAGCATTTT. Residues: CASSQGARQPQHF.

This clonotype was observed many times. The rearrangement joins TRBV12-3 or TRBV12-4 to TRBJ1-1; D not certain. This CDR3 region has 12 residues. Trimming shortened V by 7 bases and J by 7 bases, and 13 bases separated the two germline ends. CDR3 sequence: CASTKFGREAFF. The CDR3 DNA follows: TGTGCCAGCACCAAATTTGGTCGTGAAGCTTTCTTT.

This clonotype was observed many times. The CDR3 region is CASSLWGNTEAFF. The CDR3 nucleotides are TGTGCCAGCAGCTTATGGGGTAACACTGAAGCTTTCTTT. The rearrangement uses TRBV7-3 and TRBJ1-1; D remains ambiguous. Germline V lookup: CDR1 SGHTA, CDR2 FQGTGA. Trimming left V 2 bases short and J 2 bases short, with 6 bases between. The CDR3 extends over 13 amino acids.

This clonotype showed up many times. The V and J genes are TRBV9 and TRBJ1-5; D not resolved. Trimming removed 0 bases from V and 0 bases from J, with 7 bases in between. Looked up from germline, CDR1 is SGDLS and CDR2 is YYNGEE. CDR3 length equals 15 residues. DNA for the CDR3: TGTGCCAGCAGCGTAGGAGGATATAGCAATCAGCCCCAGCATTTT. This gives the protein CASSVGGYSNQPQHF.

This clonotype was observed at least ten times. The chain recombines TRBV4-3 with TRBJ1-3; D gene unclear. V lost 1 base, J lost 4 bases, and 5 bases lay in between. The CDR3 covers 13 residues. The V gene's germline CDR1 is LGHNA and CDR2 YSLEER. For the CDR3, the DNA is TGCGCCAGCAGCCAAGTGGAGGGAAACACCATATATTTT. Translated: CASSQVEGNTIYF.

In its sample, this clonotype is large. The genes are TRBV28 and TRBJ1-5; 7 bases agree with TRBD1. Germline CDR1 and CDR2: MDHEN and SYDVKM. The trim removed 11 bases at V and 4 bases at J, leaving 8 bases unmatched. The CDR3 extends over 13 amino acids. The DNA of the CDR3 is TGTGCCTCTCAGCACAGGGGAAATCAGCCCCAGCATTTT. Translation: CASQHRGNQPQHF.

This clonotype was found many times. The chain uses TRBV7-2 and TRBJ1-6; D might be TRBD1 (6 bases). Germline values: CDR1 SGHTA, CDR2 FQGNSA. The CDR3 length is 16 residues. Trimming cost V 3 bases and J 11 bases, with 20 bases left between them. The CDR3 DNA is TGTGCCAGCAGCTTGCGTGCAGGGGACTCCCTGGCACCCCTCCACTTT. This encodes CASSLRAGDSLAPLHF.